Below, 2 T cell receptor beta chains from the same sample are listed, as sequenced in a study of T cell repertoires in cytomegalovirus infection. TCRdb reprocessed the reads with MiXCR, giving one entry per CDR3 protein. Found here are about 100,000 distinct CDR3 sequences, more than 15% of them singletons; the top ten hold less than 10%. The sequenced material came from PBMCs. These receptors all stem from a human donor in good health (CMV status not recorded). Some clones in this sample may be carry-over from other donors' samples.

This clonotype has a single count. This chain connects TRBV28 to TRBJ1-2; 9 bases agree with TRBD1. The germline V gene encodes CDR1 MDHEN and CDR2 SYDVKM. J lost 8 bases, V lost 4 bases, and 17 bases had no gene match. The CDR3 spans 17 residues. The CDR3 region has the DNA TGTGCCAGCAGTTCCGCTTCCGCCGGGACAGGGAAAAGCGGCTACACCTTC. This translates into CASSSASAGTGKSGYTF.

This clonotype was picked up many times. The V and J genes are TRBV7-2 and TRBJ2-7; D is unresolved. From germline, CDR1 is SGHTA and CDR2 FQGNSA. The CDR3 sequence is 13 residues long. V lost 3 bases and J 3 bases, leaving 9 bases between the germline ends. As DNA, the CDR3 is TGTGCCAGCAGCTTGGCCTACAGCTACGAGCAGTACTTC. Its protein is CASSLAYSYEQYF.